The 27 T cell receptor beta chains given below trace back to one sample, sequenced in a study of prognosis after radiotherapy for stage I lung cancer (dated by TCRdb to the early 2020s). Sequencing was carried out with an Illumina HiSeq 3000. Two rounds of multiplex PCR were used to amplify the TCR beta CDR3 region from genomic DNA. In the first round of PCR, primers specific to each TRBV and TRBJ gene were used, and the primer sequences are filed in Chinese patent CN105087789A. Using fastp trimming at Q25 and MiXCR clonotype assembly, TCRdb reanalyzed the public sequencing data and kept in-frame beta chains. One record per CDR3 amino acid sequence lists the most common genes and DNA. In all, the sample holds about 15,000 distinct CDR3 sequences, and approximately 15% of those were seen once. Together, the top ten hold 35% to 45% of the sample. The specimen was PBMCs, collected before or after stereotactic body radiation therapy (not recorded which). Receptors were obtained from a donor at least 50 years old with non-small cell lung cancer.

The chain employs TRBV7-6 and TRBJ2-5; 15 positions agree with TRBD2. Germline assignment: CDR1 SGHVS and CDR2 FNYEAQ. CDR3 size: 17 residues. With 6 bases clipped from V and 4 bases from J, the junction kept 9 bases outside the gene matches. The CDR3 bases are TGTGCCAGCAGTCCAGTGACGGGACTAGCGGGAGGAGAGACCCAGTACTTC. Translation gives CASSPVTGLAGGETQYF.

This chain uses TRBV12-3 or TRBV12-4 with TRBJ1-2; D is unresolved. The CDR3 spans 12 residues. V was shortened by 2 bases and J by 7 bases, with 8 bases between the two germline ends. This CDR3 reads CASSLSKVGYTF. CDR3 sequence (DNA): TGTGCCAGCAGTTTATCCAAGGTTGGCTACACCTTC.

This clonotype was recorded many times. This chain connects TRBV20-1 to TRBJ1-2; 9 nucleotides agree with TRBD1. Looked up from germline, CDR1 is DFQATT and CDR2 is SNEGSKA (reference sequence). The CDR3 runs to 15 residues. The junction had 4 bases not matched to a gene; V was cut back by 0 bases and J by 2 bases. CDR3 DNA: TGCAGTGCTAGAGACATAGGACAGGGGAACTATGGCTACACCTTC. As protein: CSARDIGQGNYGYTF.

This clonotype came up many times. J is TRBJ2-2 and V is TRBV6-2 or TRBV6-3, with D perhaps matching TRBD1 (5 bases). V shed 2 bases and J shed 0 bases, with 10 bases lying between them. Germline assignment: CDR1 MNHEY and CDR2 SVGEGT. The CDR3 consists of 16 residues. The CDR3 bases are TGTGCCAGCAGTTACGAACAGGAAGCGAACACCGGGGAGCTGTTTTTT. Amino acids: CASSYEQEANTGELFF.

This clonotype qualifies as medium-sized. V and J are TRBV12-3 or TRBV12-4 and TRBJ2-1; D call uncertain. The ends were cut back, 5 bases at V and 4 bases at J, with 15 bases in the middle. The CDR3 sequence is 15 residues long. CDR3 coding DNA: TGTGCCAGCAGTCCATTGCAGACCAGTTACAATGAGCAGTTCTTC. As protein: CASSPLQTSYNEQFF.

This clonotype appeared many times. The CDR3 nucleotides read TGTGCCAGCAGCCGCCCAGGGGGCTTAGGCGGGGAGCTGTTTTTT. Protein product: CASSRPGGLGGELFF. The chain is built from TRBV14 and TRBJ2-2; 8 bases fit TRBD1. The germline CDR1 and CDR2 sequences are SGHDN and FVKESK. V shed 4 bases, J shed 7 bases, and the junction held 8 bases outside the gene matches. The CDR3 runs 15 residues.

This clonotype was detected ten times or more. The rearrangement joins TRBV7-3 to TRBJ2-3, with a possible D match to TRBD1 (6 bases). V dropped 3 bases and J dropped 0 bases, with 10 bases sitting between them. CDR3 length: 15 amino acids. Germline V gene sequence: CDR1 SGHTA, CDR2 FQGTGA. The CDR3 DNA reads TGTGCCAGCAGCTTTCGACAGGCTAGCACAGATACGCAGTATTTT. As protein: CASSFRQASTDTQYF.

The chain has TRBV12-3 or TRBV12-4 and TRBJ2-1; 9 bases line up with TRBD2. The V and J ends lost 8 bases and 5 bases, in that order; junction bases with no gene match: 7. The CDR3 totals 14 residues. The CDR3 spells CASRLAVTDNEQFF. CDR3 nucleotide sequence: TGTGCCAGCCGACTAGCGGTGACGGACAATGAGCAGTTCTTC.

Remarks on this clonotype: One base separates it from a far larger clone, so it is likely a read error. The chain combines TRBV9 with TRBJ2-7; 7 nucleotides match TRBD1. Germline V CDR1 and CDR2: SGDLS, YYNGEE. The CDR3 totals 19 residues. Unmatched junction bases numbered 22, after V lost 0 bases and J lost 7 bases. The CDR3 DNA sequence: TGTGCCAGCAGCGTAGCAGTGGAGACAGGGAGATACCTTTACAATGAGCAGTACTTC. Protein: CASSVAVETGRYLYNEQYF.

A note on this clonotype: No DNA is shown, since the ends of the CDR3 on it are uncertain; the CDR3 is the one TCRdb lists. The J gene is TRBJ2-3, the V gene TRBV7-6; the table names TRBD2, a call not compared with the DNA. Counting both end residues, the CDR3 totals 20 amino acids. CDR1 and CDR2 from the germline V gene are SGHVS and FNYEAQ. Here the CDR3 reads CASSFYICSANLPGTDTQYF.

This clonotype has a count of ten or more. The CDR3: CAWNRGQGVYEQYF. CDR3 DNA: TGTGCCTGGAACCGGGGACAGGGGGTATACGAGCAGTACTTC. The rearrangement joins TRBV30 to TRBJ2-7; 11 bases line up with TRBD1. The CDR3 totals 14 residues. V lost 4 bases, J lost 4 bases, and 6 bases stayed unmatched. Germline assignment: CDR1 GTSNPN and CDR2 SVGIG (reference sequence).

This clonotype was counted at least ten times. This sequence joins TRBV28 and TRBJ2-3; tentative D call: TRBD2 (6 bases). This CDR3 spans 16 amino acids. Between the trimmed V and J ends, which lost 5 bases and 4 bases, there was a span of 19 bases. Per germline, CDR1 MDHEN and CDR2 SYDVKM. The CDR3 region is CASSRWGEPQADTQYF. Here the CDR3 DNA reads TGTGCCAGCAGTCGTTGGGGGGAGCCACAGGCAGATACGCAGTATTTT. Combining the CDR3 with reference TRBV28 and TRBJ2-3 gives the whole variable domain DVKVTQSSRYLVKRTGEKVFLECVQDMDHENMFWYRQDPGLGLRLIYFSYDVKMKEKGDIPEGYSVSREKKERFSLILESASTNQTSMYLCASSRWGEPQADTQYFGPGTRLTVL.

There are many counts of this clonotype. V is TRBV18 and J is TRBJ2-1, with TRBD2 identical over 10 bases. The germline V gene encodes CDR1 KGHSH and CDR2 LQKENI. The V gene end was trimmed by 6 bases and the J gene end by 2 bases; junction bases not matched to a gene: 4. This CDR3 comprises 15 residues. CDR3 region: CASSGLAVPYNEQFF. The CDR3 DNA sequence: TGTGCCAGCTCCGGACTAGCGGTCCCCTACAATGAGCAGTTCTTC.

In this sample, this clonotype turned up a few times. This may come from a read error, since a much larger clone is one base off. V gene TRBV3-1 combines with J gene TRBJ1-3; TRBD1 aligns across 8 bases. The germline CDR1 and CDR2 sequences are LGHDT and YNNKEL (reference sequence). This CDR3 has 13 residues. The CDR3 DNA sequence: TGTGCCAGCAGCCGTGGACAGGGAACCACCATATATTTT. Translation gives CASSRGQGTTIYF.

This clonotype was seen ten or more times. The chain employs TRBV28 and TRBJ1-1; unclear D gene. The V and J ends lost 2 bases and 8 bases respectively, with 12 bases between them. CDR1 MDHEN and CDR2 SYDVKM come from the germline V gene. This CDR3 is 13 amino acids long. CDR3 nucleotide sequence: TGTGCCAGCAGTTTAGCGGGGAGTAGCGAAGCTTTCTTT. It translates to CASSLAGSSEAFF.

This clonotype was recorded at least ten times. The J gene is TRBJ2-1, the V gene TRBV2; D not resolved. The V end was cut by 5 bases, the J end by 13 bases, with 9 bases between. This CDR3 has 10 amino acids. CDR1 is SNHLY and CDR2 is FYNNEI in the germline V gene. The CDR3: CASSKAIQFF. The CDR3 bases are TGTGCCAGCAGTAAGGCTATCCAGTTCTTC.

The table lists this clonotype with many counts. This chain joins TRBV5-1 and TRBJ1-1; D possibly corresponds to TRBD1 (5 bases). Germline loops: CDR1 SGHRS, CDR2 YFSETQ. V was clipped by 1 base and J by 6 bases, with 13 bases between them. CDR3 length equals 14 residues. The chain's CDR3 is CASSLSGQGAEAFF. The DNA for the CDR3 is TGCGCCAGCAGCTTGAGCGGCCAGGGTGCTGAAGCTTTCTTT.

The table lists this clonotype with many counts. The chain is built from TRBV29-1 and TRBJ1-3; TRBD1 might be the D (6 bases). The ends were cut back, 4 bases at V and 0 bases at J, with 22 bases in the middle. CDR1 and CDR2 from the germline V gene are SQVTM and ANQGSEA. The CDR3 sequence is 18 residues long. In nucleotides, the CDR3 is TGCAGCGTTGTCGTGGACAGTCGGATTAGGAGCTCTGGAAACACCATATATTTT. As protein: CSVVVDSRIRSSGNTIYF.

The sample holds many counts of this clonotype. The chain is built from TRBV27 and TRBJ2-5, with TRBD2 matching over 7 bases. This CDR3 is built from 13 residues. Germline CDR1 MNHEY, CDR2 SMNVEV (reference sequence). The V segment lost 3 bases and the J segment 7 bases; nucleotides outside the gene matches: 5. CDR3 region: CASSFGLEGTQYF. CDR3 coding DNA: TGTGCCAGCAGTTTTGGACTAGAGGGGACCCAGTACTTC.

This clonotype was recorded many times. The rearrangement uses TRBV19 and TRBJ1-2; weak D call: TRBD1 (6 bases). Germline V gene data show CDR1 as LNHDA and CDR2 as SQIVND (reference sequence). This CDR3 has 14 residues. Trimming took off 6 bases at V and 2 bases at J, with 13 bases between the two ends. The CDR3 loop reads CASRSDRLNYGYTF. Here the CDR3 DNA reads TGTGCCAGTAGGTCTGACAGGCTCAACTATGGCTACACCTTC.

In its sample, this clonotype ranks as medium-sized. V usage is TRBV7-3 and J usage is TRBJ2-1, with D perhaps TRBD1 (5 bases). The length of the CDR3 is 18 residues. V lost 1 base and J 5 bases, leaving 21 bases between the germline ends. The germline V gene has CDR1 SGHTA and CDR2 FQGTGA. The CDR3 region is CASSLKGPGASIDNEQFF. The CDR3 DNA reads TGTGCCAGCAGCTTAAAAGGCCCTGGGGCGTCTATAGACAATGAGCAGTTCTTC.

This clonotype has a handful of counts. This may come from a read error, since a much larger clone is one base off. The chain uses TRBV18 and TRBJ2-7; no reliable D call. The CDR3 length is 13 residues. V was clipped by 1 base and J by 5 bases, with 9 bases between them. Germline V gene data show CDR1 as KGHSH and CDR2 as LQKENI. The CDR3 here is CASSPRRSHEQYF. The CDR3 region has the DNA TGTGCCAGCTCACCACGAAGGAGCCACGAGCAGTACTTC.

This clonotype was seen a few times. A far larger clone is off by one base, so a read error is likely. This rearrangement joins TRBV28 to TRBJ2-7; 9 bases align to TRBD1. The J call could be wrong; TRBJ2-1 is a better fit for the DNA end. The V gene's germline CDR1 is MDHEN and CDR2 SYDVKM. The CDR3 has 15 residues. The CDR3 here is CANSRGTGRHNEQFF. The CDR3 bases are TGTGCCAACAGTCGCGGGACAGGGCGGCACAATGAGCAGTTCTTC.

This clonotype has a count of ten or more. The chain combines TRBV28 with TRBJ1-2, with 10 bases identical to TRBD1. The germline CDR1 and CDR2 sequences are MDHEN and SYDVKM. V lost 6 bases to trimming and J lost 5 bases; unmatched junction nucleotides: 9. This CDR3 has 15 residues. CDR3 in DNA: TGTGCCAGCAGGTCCCCCCGGGACAGGGGATATGGCTACACCTTC. Protein: CASRSPRDRGYGYTF.

With regard to this clonotype: A far larger clone is just one base off, so this is likely a read error. This chain uses TRBV27 with TRBJ2-5; the D is unclear. Gene TRBJ2-1 matches the end of the DNA better, so the J call may be wrong. The CDR3 loop spans 13 amino acids. Germline-derived CDR1 and CDR2 are MNHEY and SMNVEV (reference sequence). In nucleotides, the CDR3 is TGTGCCAGCAGCTCTCAGCACCACAATGATCAGTTCTTC. As protein: CASSSQHHNDQFF.

Of note for this clonotype: A much larger clone differs by one base, so this may be a read error. V and J are TRBV7-3 and TRBJ2-5; either TRBD1 or TRBD2 may supply D (5 bases each). Germline V gene data show CDR1 as SGHTA and CDR2 as FQGTGA. The germline V and J ends were trimmed by 6 bases and 2 bases, with 22 bases remaining between them. The CDR3 is made up of 17 amino acids. The DNA for the CDR3 is TGTGCCAGCAGATGCCTTAGGGTCAGGGAGATTCAAGAGACCCAGTACTTC. Protein: CASRCLRVREIQETQYF.

There are many counts of this clonotype. V gene TRBV6-1 combines with J gene TRBJ2-3; TRBD2 aligns across 12 bases. This CDR3 comprises 16 residues. V lost 4 bases to trimming and J lost 7 bases; unmatched junction nucleotides: 9. Germline lookup yields CDR1 MNHNS and CDR2 SASEGT. DNA for the CDR3: TGTGCCAGCAGTGGCCCGGGACTAGCGGGTCTGAATACGCAGTATTTT. Amino acids: CASSGPGLAGLNTQYF.